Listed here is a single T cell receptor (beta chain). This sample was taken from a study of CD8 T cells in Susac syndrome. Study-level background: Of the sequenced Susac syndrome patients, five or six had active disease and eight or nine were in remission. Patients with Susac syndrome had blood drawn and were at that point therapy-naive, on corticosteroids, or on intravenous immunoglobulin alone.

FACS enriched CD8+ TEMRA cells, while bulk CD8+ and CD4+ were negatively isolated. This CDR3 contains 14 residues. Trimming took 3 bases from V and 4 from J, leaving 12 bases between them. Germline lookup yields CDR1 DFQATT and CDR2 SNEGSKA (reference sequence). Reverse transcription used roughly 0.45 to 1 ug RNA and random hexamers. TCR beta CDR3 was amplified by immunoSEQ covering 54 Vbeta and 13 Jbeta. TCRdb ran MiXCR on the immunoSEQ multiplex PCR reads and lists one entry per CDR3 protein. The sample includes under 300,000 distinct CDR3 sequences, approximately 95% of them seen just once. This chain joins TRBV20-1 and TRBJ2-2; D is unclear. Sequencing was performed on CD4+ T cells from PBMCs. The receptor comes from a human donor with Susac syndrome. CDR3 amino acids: CSASSRQTTGELFF. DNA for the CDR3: TGCAGTGCTAGTAGCCGGCAGACCACCGGGGAGCTGTTTTTT.